The sequence of this T cell receptor beta chain was determined in a study of cytomegalovirus exposure and HLA in healthy donors. Study-level background: The same platform used for the 650 to 850 first-cohort repertoires was also used for the roughly 120 validation repertoires, as a later analysis reported.

Method: immunoSEQ multiplex PCR; TCRdb's copy keeps in-frame clones and lacks some. The data hold about 220,000 clones, with 88% observed a single time. The ends lost 4 bases at V and 3 bases at J; junction bases unmatched: 2. Germline V gene data show CDR1 as MNHEY and CDR2 as SMNVEV (reference sequence). This CDR3 contains 13 residues. The donors formed part of the roughly 120-subject validation cohort, distinct from the roughly 700-subject first cohort. The chain uses TRBV27 and TRBJ2-7; 8 positions match TRBD2. Sequencing was performed on PBMCs. The origin of this receptor is a woman aged 18-30 years in good health and CMV-seronegative. The CDR3 sequence: CASSYGGDYEQYF. CDR3 in DNA: TGTGCCAGCAGTTACGGGGGGGACTACGAGCAGTACTTC.